This T cell receptor beta chain appears in the sequencing data of a study of cytomegalovirus exposure and HLA in healthy donors. About the study: As released early, the data held 65 million to 90 million unique TCRs from HLA-typed donors. Study-wide results and caveats: Data from an earlier analysis indicated that most TCR beta V segments were productive either about 90% or about 30% of the time. Association of a missense DCLRE1C variant with TCR beta V- and J-gene trimming was reported in a later analysis. It was reported in a later analysis that an Asian-associated ancestry cluster showed fewer N-insertions than the roughly 620-donor mean.

About this clone itself: Its antigen is not identified.

The PCR was carried out with 60 Vbeta primers and 13 Jbeta primers. Some clones are missing from TCRdb's copy, which holds only in-frame ones; the method was immunoSEQ multiplex PCR. The repertoire has 150,000 or so clones, 80% to 85% of them found once; the top ten carry 0.38%. The V gene lost 0 bases and the J gene lost 14 bases, with 19 bases spanning the gap. The length of the CDR3 is 14 residues. Germline CDR1 is ENHRY and CDR2 is SYGVKD. The chain combines TRBV10-3 with TRBJ1-1, with D maybe TRBD1 (5 bases). Sequencing was carried out using PBMCs. The sequence came from a boy aged 2 to 9 in good health and CMV-seronegative. CDR3 amino acids: CAISESGRDSNLFF. The CDR3 DNA follows: TGTGCCATCAGTGAGTCTGGGCGGGACTCAAACTTGTTCTTT.